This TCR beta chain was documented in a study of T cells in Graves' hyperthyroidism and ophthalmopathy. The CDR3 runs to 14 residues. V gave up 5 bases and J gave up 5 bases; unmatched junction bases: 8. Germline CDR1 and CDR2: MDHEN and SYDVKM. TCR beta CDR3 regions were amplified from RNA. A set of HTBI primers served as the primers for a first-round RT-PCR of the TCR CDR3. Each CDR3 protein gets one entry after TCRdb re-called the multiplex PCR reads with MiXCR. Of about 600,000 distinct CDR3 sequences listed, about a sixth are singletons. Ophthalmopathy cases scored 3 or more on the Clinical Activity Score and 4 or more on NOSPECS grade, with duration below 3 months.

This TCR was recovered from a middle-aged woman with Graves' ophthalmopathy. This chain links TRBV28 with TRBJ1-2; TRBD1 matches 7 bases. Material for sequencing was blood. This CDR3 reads CASSVDRVRYGYTF. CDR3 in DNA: TGTGCCAGCAGTGTTGACAGGGTTAGGTATGGCTACACCTTC.